These T cell receptor beta chains were read from a single sample in a study of beta chain features in type 1 diabetes. This table comes from immunoSEQ multiplex PCR, and its TCRdb copy is limited to in-frame clones, with some not included. The sample contains roughly 220,000 clones, more than 15% of which appear only once. Source material: naive CD4+ T cells from blood. These receptors all come from a man aged 25 to 40 with type 1 diabetes. The CDR3 runs from the conserved cysteine through the conserved F or W. Fields, in order: V gene, D gene, J gene, clone size, CDR3 protein, CDR3 DNA. The D gene is left open where the match is weak. The size entry is marked missing in some rows and otherwise reads once, few, many or a size class.

>TRBV2|.|TRBJ2-5|few
CASCSDLGTQYF
TGTGCCAGCTGCTCGGACCTGGGGACCCAGTACTTC
>TRBV7-2|.|TRBJ2-5|.
CASSFGGAWETQYF
TGTGCCAGCAGCTTTGGGGGGGCTTGGGAGACCCAGTACTTC
>TRBV4-3|TRBD1|TRBJ2-1|.
CASSQVGTAYNEQFF
TGCGCCAGCAGCCAAGTAGGGACAGCTTACAATGAGCAGTTCTTC
>TRBV29-1|TRBD1|TRBJ1-1|few
CSVTPGQGMNTEAFF
TGCAGCGTTACACCGGGACAGGGGATGAACACTGAAGCTTTCTTT
>TRBV7-9|TRBD1|TRBJ2-7|few
CASSTGTGVVEQYF
TGTGCCAGCAGCACCGGGACAGGGGTCGTCGAGCAGTACTTC
>TRBV28|.|TRBJ2-4|.
CASSAQGNIQYF
TGTGCCAGCAGTGCACAGGGTAACATTCAGTACTTC
>TRBV30|.|TRBJ1-5|.
CAWSFGGDQPQHF
TGTGCCTGGAGTTTCGGGGGCGATCAGCCCCAGCATTTT
>TRBV9|TRBD1|TRBJ2-5|few
CASSVDRGGETQYF
TGTGCCAGCAGCGTGGACAGGGGTGGAGAGACCCAGTACTTC
>TRBV29-1|.|TRBJ1-4|few
CSVVQFEGEKLFF
TGCAGCGTCGTACAGTTCGAGGGTGAAAAACTGTTTTTT
>TRBV7-6|TRBD1|TRBJ2-1|.
CASSPWDRATSYNEQFF
TGTGCCAGCAGCCCTTGGGACAGGGCCACCTCCTACAATGAGCAGTTCTTC
>TRBV18|.|TRBJ2-3|few
CASSPEISTDTQYF
TGTGCCAGCTCACCGGAGATAAGCACAGATACGCAGTATTTT
>TRBV25-1|.|TRBJ2-7|.
CASRQVSYEQYF
TGTGCCAGCAGACAGGTTTCCTACGAGCAGTACTTC
>TRBV29-1|.|TRBJ1-3|.
CSVERGNSGNTIYF
TGCAGCGTTGAACGGGGGAACTCTGGAAACACCATATATTTT
>TRBV7-9|.|TRBJ2-3|.
CASSFVPGAQDTQYF
TGTGCCAGCAGCTTCGTACCCGGGGCCCAAGATACGCAGTATTTT
>TRBV9|.|TRBJ2-1|.
CASSAEGLDYNEQFF
TGTGCCAGCAGCGCGGAGGGACTCGACTACAATGAGCAGTTCTTC
>TRBV9|.|TRBJ1-2|few
CASSVEPGYTF
TGTGCCAGCAGCGTAGAACCTGGCTACACCTTC
>TRBV9|TRBD2|TRBJ2-7|few
CASSATSGRRYEQYF
TGTGCCAGCAGCGCGACTAGCGGGAGGCGCTACGAGCAGTACTTC
>TRBV7-7|.|TRBJ2-5|.
CASSFTWGGQETQYF
TGTGCTAGCAGCTTCACTTGGGGAGGACAAGAGACCCAGTACTTC
>TRBV27|TRBD1|TRBJ2-3|.
CASSLVGQHTDTQYF
TGTGCCAGCAGTTTGGTGGGACAGCACACAGATACGCAGTATTTT
>TRBV9|.|TRBJ2-3|.
CASGKGTSTDTQYF
TGTGCCAGCGGGAAAGGGACTAGCACAGATACGCAGTATTTT
>TRBV7-6|.|TRBJ2-7|.
CASSFAGRSSYEQYF
TGTGCCAGCAGCTTTGCAGGGCGAAGCTCCTACGAGCAGTACTTC
>TRBV7-2|.|TRBJ2-1|.
CASSLGFQAKQFF
TGTGCCAGCAGCTTAGGGTTCCAGGCCAAGCAGTTCTTC
>TRBV7-9|.|TRBJ2-1|.
CASSLFGHYNEQFF
TGTGCCAGCAGCTTATTTGGACACTACAATGAGCAGTTCTTC
>TRBV18|TRBD1|TRBJ1-2|few
CASSPDRGSGYGYTF
TGTGCCAGCTCACCGGACAGGGGGAGCGGCTATGGCTACACCTTC
>TRBV29-1|TRBD1|TRBJ1-4|few
CSVGDTGGDEKLFF
TGCAGCGTTGGGGATACAGGGGGCGATGAAAAACTGTTTTTT
>TRBV30|.|TRBJ1-5|.
CAWSRAGTNQPQHF
TGTGCCTGGAGCCGGGCGGGCACAAATCAGCCCCAGCATTTT
>TRBV30|.|TRBJ2-5|.
CAWGQETQYF
TGTGCCTGGGGGCAAGAGACCCAGTACTTC
>TRBV30|.|TRBJ2-3|few
CAWSRSADTQYF
TGTGCCTGGAGTCGATCAGCAGATACGCAGTATTTT
>TRBV5-1|.|TRBJ2-6|.
CASSSSGTASGANVLTF
TGCGCCAGCAGCTCCTCCGGGACGGCCTCTGGGGCCAACGTCCTGACTTTC
>TRBV10-3|.|TRBJ2-4|.
CAISTMGSGNIQYF
TGTGCCATCAGTACTATGGGGTCGGGGAACATTCAGTACTTC
>TRBV2|TRBD2|TRBJ2-3|.
CASGTTTDTQYF
TGTGCCAGCGGGACTACCACAGATACGCAGTATTTT
>TRBV13|.|TRBJ1-2|.
CASSIRSSYGYTF
TGTGCCAGCAGCATAAGGTCCAGCTATGGCTACACCTTC
>TRBV15|.|TRBJ1-2|.
CATTWSDIGSGYTF
TGTGCCACCACGTGGTCCGACATAGGCTCTGGCTACACCTTC
>TRBV7-9|.|TRBJ2-7|.
CASSNAALYEQYF
TGTGCCAGCAGCAACGCAGCCCTATACGAGCAGTACTTC
>TRBV7-6|.|TRBJ2-7|few
CASSSQRANYEQYF
TGTGCCAGCAGCTCCCAACGTGCAAACTACGAGCAGTACTTC
>TRBV29-1|.|TRBJ1-1|few
CSVEGVDGGRTEAFF
TGCAGCGTTGAAGGGGTGGACGGCGGGAGGACTGAAGCTTTCTTT